This record concerns one T cell receptor (beta chain) sequence. The sample originates from a study of blood T cell repertoires in COVID-19. About the study: From the United States, Italy and Spain came samples of acute and convalescent COVID-19.

J lost 7 bases, V lost 1 base, and 8 bases had no gene match. The CDR3 sequence is 16 residues long. The germline CDR1 and CDR2 sequences are SGHTA and FQGNSA. Enrollees, about 18 to 100 years old, lived in 24 US areas. Clones were sequenced by immunoSEQ multiplex PCR, and TCRdb holds only the in-frame ones, with some missing. The repertoire has roughly 400,000 clones, 88% of them found once; the top ten carry more than 2%. Material: PBMCs or T cells enriched from blood (not recorded which). The sequence was collected from a woman aged 40 to 49 with acute COVID-19. The chain recombines TRBV7-2 with TRBJ2-1; 9 nucleotides align to TRBD2. The CDR3 DNA reads TGTGCCAGCAGCTTAGGGCGGGGGGGCTGGTTGAATGAGCAGTTCTTC. Residues: CASSLGRGGWLNEQFF. The variable domain in full, with the rest retrieved from reference TRBV7-2 and TRBJ2-1, is GAGVSQSPSNKVTEKGKDVELRCDPISGHTALYWYRQSLGQGLEFLIYFQGNSAPDKSGLPSDRFSAERTGGSVSTLTIQRTQQEDSAVYLCASSLGRGGWLNEQFFGPGTRLTVL.